These T cell receptor beta chains were read from a single sample in a study of blood T cell repertoires in COVID-19. Assay: immunoSEQ multiplex PCR; the TCRdb copy retains only in-frame clones and omits some. The repertoire consists of fewer than 200,000 clones, with about four fifths occurring once and the leading ten covering about 11%. Source material: peripheral blood. Every receptor here comes from a man between 65 and 85 years old with active or convalescent COVID-19. Both conserved end residues are part of each CDR3. Each record gives: D gene, clone size, CDR3 length, J gene, V gene, CDR3 DNA, CDR3 protein. A D gene is named only where the DNA matches it firmly. Part of the rows lack a size; the others show once, few, many or a class for expanded clones.

TRBD1 | NA | 13 | TRBJ2-1 | TRBV7-3 | TGTGCCAGCAGCCCCTCCGGGACAGGGGAGCAGTTCTTC | CASSPSGTGEQFF
NA | few | 13 | TRBJ1-6 | TRBV9 | TGTGCCAGCAGCGTAGAGGAGGCTTCACCCCTCCACTTT | CASSVEEASPLHF
TRBD1 | NA | 12 | TRBJ1-2 | TRBV6-2/TRBV6-3 | TGTGCCAGCAGCCCAGGGGGCCTTGGCTACACCTTC | CASSPGGLGYTF
TRBD1 | NA | 15 | TRBJ2-5 | TRBV5-1 | TGCGCCAGCAGCATGACGGGACAGGGACAAGAGACCCAGTACTTC | CASSMTGQGQETQYF
NA | NA | 14 | TRBJ2-3 | TRBV7-8 | TGTGCCAGCAGCTTCGACAGGGGAGAGGGAGGGCGGTATTTT | CASSFDRGEGGRYF
TRBD2 | NA | 17 | TRBJ2-5 | TRBV12-5 | TGTGCTAGTGGTTTGGGACTAGCGGGGGGGTTTGGAGAGACCCAGTACTTC | CASGLGLAGGFGETQYF
TRBD2 | few | 19 | TRBJ2-7 | TRBV7-6 | TGTGCCAGCAGCTTACGCGGTGGGGCTAGCGGGGGTAGCTCCTACGAGCAGTACTTC | CASSLRGGASGGSSYEQYF
NA | NA | 11 | TRBJ1-1 | TRBV30 | TGTGCCTGGAGTCTTAGCACGGCAGCTTTCTTT | CAWSLSTAAFF
TRBD1 | NA | 16 | TRBJ2-3 | TRBV27 | TGTGCCAGCAGTTTCGAGGGACAGGGAGGTATGGATACGCAGTATTTT | CASSFEGQGGMDTQYF
TRBD1 | many | 13 | TRBJ2-7 | TRBV6-5 | TGTGCCAGCAGCCGGGACAGCCTCTACGAGCAGTACTTC | CASSRDSLYEQYF
TRBD1 | NA | 17 | TRBJ1-3 | TRBV5-1 | TGCGCCAGCAAGGCAGGGGGCGAATGGCCCTCTGGAAACACCATATATTTT | CASKAGGEWPSGNTIYF
TRBD2 | NA | 15 | TRBJ2-7 | TRBV6-2/TRBV6-3 | TGTGCCAGCAGCTCCAGACTAGCGGGAGGGAGAGAGCAGTACTTC | CASSSRLAGGREQYF
NA | once | 11 | TRBJ1-1 | TRBV19 | TGTGCCAGTAGCGGACAGCTTGAAGCTTTCTTT | CASSGQLEAFF
NA | NA | 16 | TRBJ2-1 | TRBV5-5 | TGTGCCAGCAGCTTTCAACAAGTGGTGTCCTACAATGAGCAGTTCTTC | CASSFQQVVSYNEQFF
NA | NA | 16 | TRBJ2-6 | TRBV28 | TGTGCCAGCAGTCCCATCGGGGGCTCTGGGGCCAACGTCCTGACTTTC | CASSPIGGSGANVLTF
TRBD1 | NA | 16 | TRBJ2-1 | TRBV9 | TGTGCCAGCAGCGCCGGACCGGGACAGGGATTCAATGAGCAGTTCTTC | CASSAGPGQGFNEQFF
TRBD1 | NA | 12 | TRBJ2-7 | TRBV28 | TGTGCCAGTCTGGACAGGGCCTACGAGCAGTACTTC | CASLDRAYEQYF
NA | NA | 15 | TRBJ1-5 | TRBV2 | TGTGCCAGCAACCGGTGGGAGGGCGGCAATCAGCCCCAGCATTTT | CASNRWEGGNQPQHF
NA | NA | 15 | TRBJ1-5 | TRBV2 | TGTGCCAGCAGTGAATCCCGACAGGAGAATCAGCCCCAGCATTTT | CASSESRQENQPQHF
NA | NA | 13 | TRBJ2-7 | TRBV5-5 | TGTGCCAGCAGCTTGGTGGTGGCCTCCGAGCAGTACTTC | CASSLVVASEQYF
TRBD1 | NA | 13 | TRBJ1-5 | TRBV6-2/TRBV6-3 | TGTGCCAGCAGCCGACAGGGAGGTCAGCCCCAGCATTTT | CASSRQGGQPQHF
NA | NA | 12 | TRBJ1-1 | TRBV11-2 | TGTGCCAGCAGCTCCCAGGCCAGCAAAGCTTTCTTT | CASSSQASKAFF
NA | NA | 16 | TRBJ2-1 | TRBV28 | TGTGCCAGCAACCCGAACGTAGGGGCTCAGTACAATGAGCAGTTCTTC | CASNPNVGAQYNEQFF
NA | NA | 15 | TRBJ2-5 | TRBV7-6 | TGTGCCAGCAGCTTAGGTGGGGGGAAAAAAGAGACCCAGTACTTC | CASSLGGGKKETQYF
TRBD1 | NA | 15 | TRBJ1-2 | TRBV6-2/TRBV6-3 | TGTGCCAGCAGTCCACCGGGACAGGCCCGGAATGGCTACACCTTC | CASSPPGQARNGYTF
TRBD1 | once | 15 | TRBJ2-7 | TRBV28 | TGTGCCAGCAGTCTACTCGGGACAGGAAGATACGAGCAGTACTTC | CASSLLGTGRYEQYF
NA | NA | 14 | TRBJ2-7 | TRBV7-3 | TGTGCCAGCAGCTCGAACAGGGCGACCTACGAGCAGTACTTC | CASSSNRATYEQYF
TRBD1 | once | 15 | TRBJ2-7 | TRBV7-9 | TGTGCCAGCAGCCGGGACAGGGGGTCCTCCTACGAGCAGTACTTC | CASSRDRGSSYEQYF
NA | NA | 13 | TRBJ1-5 | TRBV12-3/TRBV12-4 | TGTGCCAGCAGTTTTCAGTGGAATCAGCCCCAGCATTTT | CASSFQWNQPQHF
TRBD2 | NA | 13 | TRBJ2-7 | TRBV7-2 | TGTGCCAGCAGCTCCGGGACTAGGGGCGAGCAGTACTTC | CASSSGTRGEQYF
NA | NA | 13 | TRBJ2-2 | TRBV7-8 | TGTGCCAGCAGCTTACTCAGAACCGGGGAGCTGTTTTTT | CASSLLRTGELFF
TRBD1 | NA | 15 | TRBJ1-5 | TRBV27 | TGTGCCAGCAGAGACAGGGCATGGAGCAATCAGCCCCAGCATTTT | CASRDRAWSNQPQHF
NA | NA | 15 | TRBJ2-2 | TRBV19 | TGTGCCAGTAGTATGCTGCGGGAAAACACCGGGGAGCTGTTTTTT | CASSMLRENTGELFF
NA | NA | 16 | TRBJ2-3 | TRBV28 | TGTGCCAGCAGTTCACCCCAGGGGGAGGGCACAGATACGCAGTATTTT | CASSSPQGEGTDTQYF
TRBD2 | NA | 19 | TRBJ2-3 | TRBV6-6 | TGTGCCAGCAGTCCCTTAGTTAGCGCGGCGGGAGTGGGCACAGATACGCAGTATTTT | CASSPLVSAAGVGTDTQYF
TRBD1 | NA | 15 | TRBJ2-7 | TRBV6-2/TRBV6-3 | TGTGCCAGCAGTCTCCGGGACAGGAATATCTACGAGCAGTACTTC | CASSLRDRNIYEQYF
NA | NA | 13 | TRBJ2-7 | TRBV6-2/TRBV6-3 | TGTGCCAGCAGTTTGTGGGAGAGCTACGAGCAGTACTTC | CASSLWESYEQYF
TRBD1 | NA | 17 | TRBJ2-2 | TRBV2 | TGTGCCAGCAGTGACAGGGGGCATGGGTCGAACACCGGGGAGCTGTTTTTT | CASSDRGHGSNTGELFF
NA | NA | 14 | TRBJ1-1 | TRBV18 | TGTGCCAGCTCACCCTCAGTGAAGAACACTGAAGCTTTCTTT | CASSPSVKNTEAFF
NA | NA | 16 | TRBJ2-1 | TRBV7-9 | TGTGCCAGCAGGGCCCCCCACCGGACAGCTCACAATGAGCAGTTCTTC | CASRAPHRTAHNEQFF
TRBD1 | NA | 16 | TRBJ1-3 | TRBV9 | TGTGCCAGCAGCGGACCGGGACAGGGCCCTGGAAACACCATATATTTT | CASSGPGQGPGNTIYF
NA | NA | 15 | TRBJ1-3 | TRBV18 | TGTGCCAGCTCACCAGCCGCCGGTGCAAGAAACACCATATATTTT | CASSPAAGARNTIYF
NA | NA | 15 | TRBJ2-5 | TRBV25-1 | TGTGCCAGCAGTGAGTCCGGAGCACTTAAAGAGACCCAGTACTTC | CASSESGALKETQYF
NA | NA | 13 | TRBJ2-7 | TRBV12-3/TRBV12-4 | TGTGCCAGCAGTTTATCCGGGATGGGCGAGCAGTACTTC | CASSLSGMGEQYF
NA | NA | 15 | TRBJ2-2 | TRBV19 | TGTGCCAGTAGTAACAGGGCCTGGAACACCGGGGAGCTGTTTTTT | CASSNRAWNTGELFF
NA | NA | 14 | TRBJ2-7 | TRBV14 | TGTGCCAGCAGCCAAGAGATAGCAGCCTACGAGCAGTACTTC | CASSQEIAAYEQYF